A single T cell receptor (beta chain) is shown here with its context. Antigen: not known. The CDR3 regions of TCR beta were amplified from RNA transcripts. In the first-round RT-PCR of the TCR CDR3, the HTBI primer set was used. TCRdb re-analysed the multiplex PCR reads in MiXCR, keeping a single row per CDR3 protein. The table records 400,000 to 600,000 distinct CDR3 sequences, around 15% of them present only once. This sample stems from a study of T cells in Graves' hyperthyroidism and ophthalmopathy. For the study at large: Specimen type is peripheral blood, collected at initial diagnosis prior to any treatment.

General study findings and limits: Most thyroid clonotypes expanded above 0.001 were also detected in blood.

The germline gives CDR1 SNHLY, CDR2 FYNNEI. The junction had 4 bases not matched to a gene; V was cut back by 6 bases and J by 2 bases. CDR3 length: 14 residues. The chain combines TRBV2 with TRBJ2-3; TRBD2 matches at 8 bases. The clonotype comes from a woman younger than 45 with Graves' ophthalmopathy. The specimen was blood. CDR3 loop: CASSRLAITDTQYF. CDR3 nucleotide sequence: TGTGCCAGCAGCCGACTAGCGATCACAGATACGCAGTATTTT.